The next 2 T cell receptor beta chains were all read from a single sample in a study of blood T cells in healthy people across ages. A J-beta primer mix and a sample-barcoded 5' primer were used in a second PCR of roughly 6 to 12 cycles. TCRdb recomputed calls from the 5' RACE reads with MiXCR, one row per CDR3 protein. The sample lists approximately 810,000 distinct CDR3 sequences, 29% occurring once. Sample: blood. The receptors derive from an elderly woman in good health.

This clonotype has just a few counts. This chain connects TRBV25-1 to TRBJ2-2; D ambiguous. The length of the CDR3 is 14 residues. The germline CDR1 and CDR2 sequences are MGHDK and SYGVNS. V was pared by 7 bases and J by 0 bases, with 9 bases between. The CDR3 DNA follows: TGTGCCAGCAAAAACAGTGCGAACACCGGGGAGCTGTTTTTT. Translating it yields CASKNSANTGELFF.

V gene TRBV6-5 combines with J gene TRBJ1-2, with D maybe TRBD1 (5 bases). Germline CDR1 and CDR2: MNHEY and SVGAGI. V was trimmed by 2 bases and J by 2 bases, leaving 9 bases between them. The CDR3 contains 14 residues. CDR3 DNA: TGTGCCAGCAGTTACATAGGGGTAAACTATGGCTACACCTTC. It is translated as CASSYIGVNYGYTF.